These 9 T cell receptor beta chains were sequenced from one sample in a study of blood T cell repertoires in COVID-19. TCRdb's table, derived via immunoSEQ multiplex PCR, lists solely in-frame clones and lacks some. The profile shows around 220,000 clones, roughly 84% of them singletons. Sequenced input: peripheral blood. The receptors derive from a man aged 40-55 years with active or convalescent COVID-19.

The chain employs TRBV7-9 and TRBJ2-7; 9 bases align to TRBD1. The CDR3 has 15 amino acids. Germline CDR1 reads SEHNR; CDR2 reads FQNEAQ (reference sequence). Germline trimming cut 4 bases from V and 3 bases from J; bases unmatched to any gene: 7. CDR3 sequence reads: CASSSPGTGNYEQYF. The CDR3, as DNA: TGTGCCAGCAGCTCTCCCGGGACAGGGAACTACGAGCAGTACTTC.

The chain combines TRBV5-1 with TRBJ2-4, with 8 nucleotides matching TRBD1. The junction had 4 bases not matched to a gene; V was cut back by 4 bases and J by 7 bases. This CDR3 has 13 amino acids. Looked up from germline, CDR1 is SGHRS and CDR2 is YFSETQ. CDR3 in amino acids: CASSQRTGNIQYF. The CDR3 DNA is TGCGCCAGCAGCCAACGGACAGGGAACATTCAGTACTTC.

V gene TRBV27 combines with J gene TRBJ1-1; D not resolved. Germline V gene lookup returns CDR1 MNHEY and CDR2 SMNVEV (reference sequence). The V end was cut by 4 bases, the J end by 5 bases, with 5 bases between. The length of the CDR3 is 11 residues. The CDR3 loop reads CASSWPTEAFF. The CDR3 DNA reads as TGTGCCAGCAGTTGGCCGACTGAAGCTTTCTTT.

The chain recombines TRBV28 with TRBJ2-7, with D possibly matching TRBD1 (6 bases). Trimming cost V 3 bases and J 2 bases, with 14 bases left between them. There are 15 residues in the CDR3. The germline CDR1 and CDR2 sequences are MDHEN and SYDVKM. DNA of the CDR3: TGTGCCAGCAGTTTCCGGGACATGGGCCCCTACGAGCAGTACTTC. This translates into CASSFRDMGPYEQYF.

The genes are TRBV28 and TRBJ1-2; D is unresolved. Germline CDR1 MDHEN, CDR2 SYDVKM. The CDR3 loop spans 15 amino acids. V lost 5 bases, J lost 0 bases, and 13 bases lay in between. The CDR3 sequence: CASSTPGLANYGYTF. In DNA, the CDR3 is TGTGCCAGCAGTACCCCCGGGTTAGCTAACTATGGCTACACCTTC.

V is TRBV28 and J is TRBJ1-2; D perhaps matches TRBD1 (6 bases). V lost 5 bases and J 8 bases, leaving 18 bases between the germline ends. CDR3 length: 14 residues. Germline V gene data show CDR1 as MDHEN and CDR2 as SYDVKM. The DNA for the CDR3 is TGTGCCAGCAGTCCCAGCGACAGGTTTCGAGGCTACACCTTC. This gives the protein CASSPSDRFRGYTF.

V is TRBV18 and J is TRBJ1-5, with TRBD1 identical over 10 bases. V lost 4 bases to trimming and J lost 3 bases; unmatched junction nucleotides: 6. The CDR3 spans 16 residues. Looked up from germline, CDR1 is KGHSH and CDR2 is LQKENI. The DNA for the CDR3 is TGTGCCAGCTCACTCATGGGACAGGGGACCAATCAGCCCCAGCATTTT. Translated, it gives CASSLMGQGTNQPQHF.

This chain connects TRBV4-1 to TRBJ2-1; 8 bases map to TRBD2. Losses at the gene ends were 4 bases for V and 0 bases for J; bases not matched to a gene: 2. The CDR3 loop spans 15 amino acids. Germline V gene sequence: CDR1 MGHRA, CDR2 YSYEKL. The DNA for the CDR3 is TGCGCCAGCAGCCTCAGCGGGAGCTCCTACAATGAGCAGTTCTTC. Residues: CASSLSGSSYNEQFF.

The rearrangement joins TRBV19 to TRBJ1-3, with D perhaps matching TRBD1 (5 bases). The CDR3 has 14 residues. Germline V gives CDR1 LNHDA, CDR2 SQIVND (reference sequence). V lost 8 bases and J 2 bases, leaving 13 bases between the germline ends. In nucleotides, the CDR3 is TGTGCCAGTGGAGTTCGGGGGGCTGGAAACACCATATATTTT. It codes for CASGVRGAGNTIYF.